This T cell receptor beta chain was documented in a study of cytotoxic CD8 clonotypes in ibrutinib-treated CLL. This clone was seen a handful of times. Its antigen is currently unknown. Other DNA sequences of this sample code for an identical CDR3. CDR1 SGDLS and CDR2 YYNGEE come from the germline V gene. The CDR3 length is 16 residues. V gave up 1 base and J gave up 8 bases; unmatched junction bases: 7. The data were produced by immunoSEQ multiplex PCR, yet TCRdb's version contains in-frame clones alone and is incomplete. Of tens of thousands of clones in the sample, about three quarters were seen once. Regarding the study as a whole: With treatment, public clonotypes, which were uncommon, either contracted or remained stable. Baseline clonality exceeded age-matched healthy donors and tracked circulating CD8+ T-cell counts.

The sample in question was PBMCs, obtained at disease progression, from a patient treated with ibrutinib. The sequence came from a human donor with chronic lymphocytic leukemia. The chain has TRBV9 and TRBJ1-6; 9 bases are a match to TRBD1. The CDR3: CASSVSPDRGDSPLHF. The CDR3 DNA reads as TGTGCCAGCAGCGTAAGTCCGGACAGGGGCGATTCACCCCTCCACTTT.